A selection of T cell receptor beta chains follows, all from one sample in a study of cytomegalovirus exposure and HLA in healthy donors. The method was immunoSEQ multiplex PCR; TCRdb's version includes in-frame clones alone and lacks a portion of them. The sample contains some 140,000 clones, around 77% of which appear only once. The sample was PBMCs. All receptors come from a young man in good health and CMV-seronegative. CDR3s include the opening cysteine and the closing phenylalanine or tryptophan. The D gene is left open where the match is weak. The listing skips clone size in some rows; elsewhere it reads once, few, many or a size class.

J gene: TRBJ1-2; D gene: NA; CDR3 length: 13; V gene: TRBV30; clone size: NA; CDR3 DNA: TGTGCCTGGAAGCGGGGCGGGGTCGGGGGCTACACCTTC; CDR3 protein: CAWKRGGVGGYTF
J gene: TRBJ1-1; D gene: NA; CDR3 length: 16; V gene: TRBV27; clone size: NA; CDR3 DNA: TGTGCCAGCAGTTTATCTTTAGGGGTCATGAACACTGAAGCTTTCTTT; CDR3 protein: CASSLSLGVMNTEAFF
J gene: TRBJ1-6; D gene: TRBD1; CDR3 length: 15; V gene: TRBV19; clone size: once; CDR3 DNA: TGTGCCAGTAGTAGGACAGGGCAGAGGGATTCACCCCTCCACTTT; CDR3 protein: CASSRTGQRDSPLHF
J gene: TRBJ2-5; D gene: TRBD1; CDR3 length: 14; V gene: TRBV6-5; clone size: NA; CDR3 DNA: TGTGCCAGCAGCCCCGGGACAGGCGAAGAGACCCAGTACTTC; CDR3 protein: CASSPGTGEETQYF
J gene: TRBJ2-7; D gene: TRBD1; CDR3 length: 15; V gene: TRBV6-1; clone size: NA; CDR3 DNA: TGTGCCAGCATTATCTACGGACAGGGAACCTACGAGCAGTACTTC; CDR3 protein: CASIIYGQGTYEQYF
J gene: TRBJ2-7; D gene: NA; CDR3 length: 13; V gene: TRBV5-1; clone size: NA; CDR3 DNA: TGCGCCAGCAGGGCCGAGACAGCATACGAGCAGTACTTC; CDR3 protein: CASRAETAYEQYF
J gene: TRBJ1-1; D gene: NA; CDR3 length: 12; V gene: TRBV6-1; clone size: few; CDR3 DNA: TGTGCCAGCAGGGTAGGCCTCCAGGGAGCTTTCTTT; CDR3 protein: CASRVGLQGAFF
J gene: TRBJ1-2; D gene: NA; CDR3 length: 13; V gene: TRBV16; clone size: NA; CDR3 DNA: TGTGCCAGCAGTCTGGACAGATTCGGGGGCTACACCTTC; CDR3 protein: CASSLDRFGGYTF
J gene: TRBJ2-1; D gene: NA; CDR3 length: 16; V gene: TRBV27; clone size: NA; CDR3 DNA: TGTGCCAGCAGTCCTTGGGGGGGCGGTTCCTACAATGAGCAGTTCTTC; CDR3 protein: CASSPWGGGSYNEQFF
J gene: TRBJ2-5; D gene: NA; CDR3 length: 13; V gene: TRBV13; clone size: NA; CDR3 DNA: TGTGCCAGCAGCCCGACAGGGAGGGAGACCCAGTACTTC; CDR3 protein: CASSPTGRETQYF
J gene: TRBJ1-1; D gene: NA; CDR3 length: 15; V gene: TRBV4-1; clone size: few; CDR3 DNA: TGCGCCAGCAGCCATCCCCTCTGGGGGGACACTGAAGCTTTCTTT; CDR3 protein: CASSHPLWGDTEAFF
J gene: TRBJ2-7; D gene: TRBD2; CDR3 length: 14; V gene: TRBV7-6; clone size: NA; CDR3 DNA: TGTGCCAGCAGTCAAGCGGGGGCTACCTACGAGCAGTACTTC; CDR3 protein: CASSQAGATYEQYF
J gene: TRBJ2-2; D gene: TRBD1; CDR3 length: 16; V gene: TRBV4-3; clone size: NA; CDR3 DNA: TGCGCCAGCAGCCGGTGGGGGACAGGGTCCCCCGGGGAGCTGTTTTTT; CDR3 protein: CASSRWGTGSPGELFF
J gene: TRBJ2-3; D gene: TRBD2; CDR3 length: 17; V gene: TRBV15; clone size: NA; CDR3 DNA: TGTGCCACCAGCAGAGAGCCGCTAGCGGGGATCACAGATACGCAGTATTTT; CDR3 protein: CATSREPLAGITDTQYF
J gene: TRBJ1-6; D gene: NA; CDR3 length: 15; V gene: TRBV25-1; clone size: NA; CDR3 DNA: TGTGCCAGCAGTGAATTGGGCTATGGAAATTCACCCCTCCACTTT; CDR3 protein: CASSELGYGNSPLHF
J gene: TRBJ1-1; D gene: NA; CDR3 length: 16; V gene: TRBV7-2; clone size: NA; CDR3 DNA: TGTGCCTCTAAAGCTTACGGGATCACGGTCGGCGCTGAAGCCTTCTTT; CDR3 protein: CASKAYGITVGAEAFF
J gene: TRBJ2-1; D gene: NA; CDR3 length: 13; V gene: TRBV5-1; clone size: NA; CDR3 DNA: TGCGCCAGCTCGGGTCGAGGGACACAGGAGCAGTTCTTC; CDR3 protein: CASSGRGTQEQFF
J gene: TRBJ1-3; D gene: NA; CDR3 length: 15; V gene: TRBV7-9; clone size: NA; CDR3 DNA: TGTGCCAGCAGCCCGACAGGAACCTCTGGAAACACCATATATTTT; CDR3 protein: CASSPTGTSGNTIYF
J gene: TRBJ1-1; D gene: TRBD1; CDR3 length: 15; V gene: TRBV6-4; clone size: NA; CDR3 DNA: TGTGCCAGCAGGGGTAGACAGGGGAGGAACACTGAAGCTTTCTTT; CDR3 protein: CASRGRQGRNTEAFF
J gene: TRBJ1-4; D gene: TRBD1; CDR3 length: 13; V gene: TRBV10-3; clone size: NA; CDR3 DNA: TGTGCCATCCGCCGGGACAGGTCTGAAAAACTGTTTTTT; CDR3 protein: CAIRRDRSEKLFF
J gene: TRBJ2-2; D gene: NA; CDR3 length: 14; V gene: TRBV19; clone size: NA; CDR3 DNA: TGTGCCAGTAGTATAAGCTCGAACACCGGGGAGCTGTTTTTT; CDR3 protein: CASSISSNTGELFF
J gene: TRBJ1-2; D gene: TRBD1; CDR3 length: 17; V gene: TRBV27; clone size: NA; CDR3 DNA: TGTGCCAGCAGTTTAACAAACGGACAGGGGGATGTCTATGGCTACACCTTC; CDR3 protein: CASSLTNGQGDVYGYTF
J gene: TRBJ2-7; D gene: NA; CDR3 length: 14; V gene: TRBV27; clone size: NA; CDR3 DNA: TGTGCCAGCAGCCAGGGGTCACGAAGCTACGAGCAGTACTTC; CDR3 protein: CASSQGSRSYEQYF
J gene: TRBJ1-2; D gene: NA; CDR3 length: 12; V gene: TRBV12-5; clone size: NA; CDR3 DNA: TGTGCTAGTGGTTTGCACCAAGAGGGCTACACCTTC; CDR3 protein: CASGLHQEGYTF
J gene: TRBJ2-7; D gene: NA; CDR3 length: 14; V gene: TRBV11-2; clone size: once; CDR3 DNA: TGTGCCAGCAGCTTACAAGACATTACCTACGAGCAGTACTTC; CDR3 protein: CASSLQDITYEQYF
J gene: TRBJ2-5; D gene: NA; CDR3 length: 15; V gene: TRBV6-1; clone size: few; CDR3 DNA: TGTGCCAGCAGGGGAGATCTGGGTGATCAAGAGACCCAGTACTTC; CDR3 protein: CASRGDLGDQETQYF
J gene: TRBJ1-1; D gene: NA; CDR3 length: 13; V gene: TRBV6-5; clone size: few; CDR3 DNA: TGTGCCAGCAGACTGACAGAGCCCACTGAAGCTTTCTTT; CDR3 protein: CASRLTEPTEAFF
J gene: TRBJ2-2; D gene: NA; CDR3 length: 16; V gene: TRBV5-6; clone size: few; CDR3 DNA: TGTGCCAGCAGCTCCCCCGACCAGGATCTGGGCGGGGAGCTGTTTTTT; CDR3 protein: CASSSPDQDLGGELFF
J gene: TRBJ2-1; D gene: TRBD2; CDR3 length: 16; V gene: TRBV15; clone size: NA; CDR3 DNA: TGTGCCACCAGCAGAGATTCGGGACTAGCGGTATATGAGCAGTTCTTC; CDR3 protein: CATSRDSGLAVYEQFF
J gene: TRBJ1-2; D gene: NA; CDR3 length: 13; V gene: TRBV18; clone size: NA; CDR3 DNA: TGTGCCAGCTCACCAGGAAAAGGGGGTGGCTACACCTTC; CDR3 protein: CASSPGKGGGYTF
J gene: TRBJ2-3; D gene: NA; CDR3 length: 17; V gene: TRBV29-1; clone size: NA; CDR3 DNA: TGCAGCGTTGAAGTATGGGCCGCCAGGTCTTACTCAGATACGCAGTATTTT; CDR3 protein: CSVEVWAARSYSDTQYF